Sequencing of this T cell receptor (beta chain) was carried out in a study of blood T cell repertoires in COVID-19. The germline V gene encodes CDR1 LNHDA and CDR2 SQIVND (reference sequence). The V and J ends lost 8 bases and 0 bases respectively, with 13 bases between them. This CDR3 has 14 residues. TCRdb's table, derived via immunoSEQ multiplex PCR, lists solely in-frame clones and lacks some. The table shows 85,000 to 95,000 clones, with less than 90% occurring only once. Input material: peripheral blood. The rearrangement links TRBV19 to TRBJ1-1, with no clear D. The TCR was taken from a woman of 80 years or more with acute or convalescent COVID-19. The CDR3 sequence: CASCAGYMNTEAFF. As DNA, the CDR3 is TGTGCCAGTTGCGCGGGATACATGAACACTGAAGCTTTCTTT.